These 30 T cell receptor beta chains originate from one sample sequenced in a study of control samples from healthy donors and cancer patients. Generated by immunoSEQ multiplex PCR, the TCRdb table keeps only in-frame clones and is missing some. The data show roughly 150,000 clones, around nine tenths seen once. Source material: blood. The receptors come from a man aged 18 to 29 in good health.

V and J are TRBV18 and TRBJ2-1; D remains ambiguous. CDR1 is KGHSH and CDR2 is LQKENI in the germline V gene. The V end was cut by 3 bases, the J end by 10 bases, with 7 bases between. There are 11 residues in the CDR3. This chain's CDR3 is CASSPNQEQFF. The CDR3 DNA follows: TGTGCCAGCTCACCGAACCAGGAGCAGTTCTTC.

This clone was recorded once. The chain is built from TRBV7-2 and TRBJ1-1; D not certain. The germline V and J ends were trimmed by 8 bases and 0 bases, with 16 bases remaining between them. This CDR3 region has 15 residues. Looked up from germline, CDR1 is SGHTA and CDR2 is FQGNSA. The CDR3 region is CASRVVGGLNTEAFF. In nucleotides, the CDR3 is TGTGCCAGCCGGGTGGTGGGAGGATTGAACACTGAAGCTTTCTTT.

The chain joins TRBV18 to TRBJ2-3; TRBD2 agrees at 8 bases. The CDR3 has 18 residues. V was clipped by 5 bases and J by 2 bases; unmatched bases: 15. Germline CDR1 is KGHSH and CDR2 is LQKENI. The CDR3 DNA is TGTGCCAGCTCATCCCACCAAATATCGGGGGGGCTCACAGATACGCAGTATTTT. Its translation is CASSSHQISGGLTDTQYF.

The chain recombines TRBV3-1 (or the pseudogene TRBV3-2) with TRBJ1-5, with a tentative D call TRBD1 (6 bases). V was trimmed by 2 bases and J by 6 bases, leaving 14 bases between them. Germline loops: CDR1 LGHDT, CDR2 YNNKEL (reference sequence). CDR3 size: 15 residues. The CDR3 loop is CASSQQGRAGQPQHF. For the CDR3, the DNA is TGTGCCAGCAGCCAACAGGGGAGGGCGGGTCAGCCCCAGCATTTT.

The V and J genes are TRBV7-2 and TRBJ2-4; no definite D call. The CDR3 covers 16 residues. Per the germline V gene, CDR1 is SGHTA and CDR2 is FQGNSA. V was pared by 1 base and J by 0 bases, with 10 bases between. For the CDR3, the DNA is TGTGCCAGCAGCTTAGAGATATGGGTAGCCAAAAACATTCAGTACTTC. It codes for CASSLEIWVAKNIQYF. Drawing the rest from reference TRBV7-2 and TRBJ2-4, the complete variable domain is GAGVSQSPSNKVTEKGKDVELRCDPISGHTALYWYRQSLGQGLEFLIYFQGNSAPDKSGLPSDRFSAERTGGSVSTLTIQRTQQEDSAVYLCASSLEIWVAKNIQYFGAGTRLSVL.

The V and J genes are TRBV28 and TRBJ1-3; D remains unclear. This CDR3 region has 13 residues. Germline V CDR1 and CDR2: MDHEN, SYDVKM. Between the trimmed V and J ends, which lost 6 bases and 10 bases, there was a span of 16 bases. CDR3 amino acids: CASSPNTRGTIYF. In DNA form, the CDR3 reads TGTGCCAGCAGCCCCAATACCAGAGGGACCATATATTTT.

The CDR3 nucleotides read TGTGCCACCAGTGAGTCGGGACACTCCTACAATGAGCAGTTCTTC. Protein product: CATSESGHSYNEQFF. The chain uses TRBV24-1 and TRBJ2-1, with a weak D call TRBD1 (6 bases). Germline values: CDR1 KGHDR, CDR2 SFDVKD. V was cut by 4 bases and J by 0 bases, with 9 bases left in between. The CDR3 runs to 15 residues.

The chain links TRBV19 to TRBJ2-1; 11 nucleotides align to TRBD2. The germline V gene encodes CDR1 LNHDA and CDR2 SQIVND (reference sequence). The CDR3 loop spans 17 amino acids. V shed 5 bases and J 4 bases; nucleotides not matched to a gene: 10. CDR3 region: CASSGSSGGPLYNEQFF. The DNA of the CDR3 is TGTGCCAGTAGTGGATCTAGCGGGGGGCCTCTTTACAATGAGCAGTTCTTC.

The J gene is TRBJ2-7, the V gene TRBV6-2 or TRBV6-3; tentatively, D is TRBD1 (5 bases). The V gene's germline CDR1 is MNHEY and CDR2 SVGEGT. Trimming took 3 bases from V and 5 from J, leaving 17 bases between them. This CDR3 region has 15 residues. CDR3 sequence reads: CASSYALQGSHEQYF. The CDR3, as DNA: TGTGCCAGCAGTTATGCGCTGCAGGGTTCGCACGAGCAGTACTTC.

J is TRBJ2-3 and V is TRBV5-1, with 9 nucleotides matching TRBD2. The CDR3 runs 15 residues. V gave up 4 bases and J gave up 1 base; unmatched junction bases: 4. Germline CDR1 SGHRS, CDR2 YFSETQ. In DNA form, the CDR3 reads TGCGCCAGCAGCGGGTGGACTAGCGGCACAGATACGCAGTATTTT. It encodes CASSGWTSGTDTQYF.

This chain connects TRBV10-3 to TRBJ2-2; D may correspond to TRBD1 or TRBD2 (6 bases each). V dropped 2 bases and J dropped 6 bases, with 22 bases sitting between them. The CDR3 consists of 18 residues. Germline V gene data show CDR1 as ENHRY and CDR2 as SYGVKD. DNA for the CDR3: TGTGCCATCAGTGAGCGGGGGCTGGATCAGCTTTCCTCCGGGGAGCTGTTTTTT. Translation: CAISERGLDQLSSGELFF.

The chain couples TRBV3-1 (or the pseudogene TRBV3-2) to TRBJ1-4, with D possibly being TRBD1 (6 bases). V was clipped by 4 bases and J by 6 bases, with 15 bases between them. The germline V gene has CDR1 LGHDT and CDR2 YNNKEL (reference sequence). This CDR3 has 15 amino acids. The DNA of the CDR3 is TGTGCCAGCAGCCCCCGGGACACGATGCATGAAAAACTGTTTTTT. Translating it yields CASSPRDTMHEKLFF.

The CDR3, as DNA: TGTGCCAGCTCACCAGAGGGTGGGAATTCACCCCTCCACTTT. Its protein product is CASSPEGGNSPLHF. The V and J genes are TRBV18 and TRBJ1-6, with D unresolved. The CDR3 consists of 14 residues. The germline gives CDR1 KGHSH, CDR2 LQKENI. Between the trimmed V and J ends, which lost 2 bases and 7 bases, there was a span of 9 bases.

The chain links TRBV6-5 to TRBJ2-1; tentatively, D is TRBD1 or TRBD2 (5 bases each). Germline V gene sequence: CDR1 MNHEY, CDR2 SVGAGI. Trimming removed 7 bases at V and 4 bases at J, with 11 bases between. The CDR3 is 13 residues long. The CDR3 loop is CASTGTGYNEQFF. The CDR3 coding sequence is TGTGCCAGCACCGGGACGGGATACAATGAGCAGTTCTTC.

In this sample, this clone turned up once. The chain has TRBV14 and TRBJ2-3; D remains unclear. Germline CDR1 reads SGHDN; CDR2 reads FVKESK. V was pared by 2 bases and J by 7 bases, with 16 bases between. The CDR3 contains 15 residues. CDR3 sequence: CASSQRPGRSHTQYF. The DNA of the CDR3 is TGTGCCAGCAGCCAACGTCCAGGTCGGAGCCATACGCAGTATTTT.

The chain joins TRBV3-1 (or the pseudogene TRBV3-2) to TRBJ2-3; weak D call: TRBD1 (5 bases). Per germline, CDR1 LGHDT and CDR2 YNNKEL (reference sequence). V lost 3 bases, J lost 4 bases, and 17 bases lay in between. This CDR3 region has 16 residues. The CDR3 sequence: CASSHYRSAISDTQYF. DNA of the CDR3: TGTGCCAGCAGCCATTACAGGTCGGCTATTTCAGATACGCAGTATTTT.

The gene calls are TRBV5-1 and TRBJ2-3; unclear D gene. The CDR3 loop spans 16 amino acids. Germline V lookup: CDR1 SGHRS, CDR2 YFSETQ. Between the trimmed V and J ends, which lost 0 bases and 5 bases, there was a span of 16 bases. The CDR3 here is CASSLVFGGKLDTQYF. CDR3 coding DNA: TGCGCCAGCAGCTTGGTTTTTGGCGGAAAACTAGATACGCAGTATTTT.

The chain joins TRBV30 to TRBJ2-1; 11 bases line up with TRBD2. V was clipped by 0 bases and J by 8 bases; unmatched bases: 3. Looked up from germline, CDR1 is GTSNPN and CDR2 is SVGIG (reference sequence). The CDR3 has 14 amino acids. The CDR3 DNA reads as TGTGCCTGGAGTGTTAGCGGGGGGGCCCATGAGCAGTTCTTC. Translating gives CAWSVSGGAHEQFF.

The V call is TRBV5-4, the J call TRBJ2-5; D gene unclear. This CDR3 is 13 amino acids long. Trimming pared 2 bases from V and 1 base from J, leaving 6 bases between. Germline CDR1 and CDR2: SGHNT and YYREEE (reference sequence). The CDR3, as DNA: TGTGCCAGCAGCTTACAGACCCAAGAGACCCAGTACTTC. Translating gives CASSLQTQETQYF.

This clone was observed once. The genes are TRBV6-2 or TRBV6-3 and TRBJ2-3; the D is unclear. This CDR3 comprises 14 residues. Germline lookup yields CDR1 MNHEY and CDR2 SVGEGT. Trimming left V 5 bases short and J 2 bases short, with 11 bases between. The CDR3 sequence is CASSDTLDTDTQYF. The CDR3 nucleotides read TGTGCCAGCAGTGACACCCTGGACACAGATACGCAGTATTTT.

V and J are TRBV15 and TRBJ2-3; TRBD2 aligns across 7 bases. Germline CDR1 is LNHNV and CDR2 is YYDKDF (reference sequence). The CDR3 covers 14 residues. Trimming took 8 bases from V and 4 from J; bases not matched to a gene: 9. CDR3 sequence reads: CATGAGVESDTQYF. CDR3 sequence (DNA): TGTGCCACCGGGGCGGGGGTGGAGTCAGATACGCAGTATTTT.

The chain links TRBV9 to TRBJ2-7; D is tentatively TRBD1 or TRBD2 (5 bases each). V lost 5 bases, J lost 1 base, and 16 bases lay in between. In germline, CDR1 is SGDLS, CDR2 YYNGEE. The CDR3 length is 15 residues. The CDR3 reads CASSASVGESYEQYF. CDR3 nucleotide sequence: TGTGCCAGCAGTGCAAGCGTGGGGGAATCCTACGAGCAGTACTTC.

This clone has only one observation. The chain recombines TRBV7-2 with TRBJ2-1; D not certain. The germline V gene has CDR1 SGHTA and CDR2 FQGNSA. The CDR3 loop spans 16 amino acids. V lost 1 base, J lost 6 bases, and 16 bases lay in between. The CDR3 DNA reads as TGTGCCAGCAGCTTAGGAGACCTAATCCGCGGCAATGAGCAGTTCTTC. Protein sequence: CASSLGDLIRGNEQFF.

The CDR3 loop reads CASSFRDYGYTF. DNA of the CDR3: TGTGCCAGCAGTTTCCGAGACTATGGCTACACCTTC. The chain recombines TRBV28 with TRBJ1-2; no clear D. Between the trimmed V and J ends, which lost 3 bases and 3 bases, there was a span of 5 bases. Germline CDR1 is MDHEN and CDR2 is SYDVKM. The CDR3 has 12 residues.

The chain combines TRBV6-5 with TRBJ1-1, with 7 bases aligning to TRBD1. J was trimmed by 2 bases and V by 4 bases; bases with no gene match: 1. Germline V gives CDR1 MNHEY, CDR2 SVGAGI. The CDR3 totals 13 residues. As DNA, the CDR3 is TGTGCCAGCAGTTGGACAGGTAACACTGAAGCTTTCTTT. Residues: CASSWTGNTEAFF.

The chain joins TRBV6-6 to TRBJ2-5; no firm D call. V shed 3 bases and J shed 0 bases, with 8 bases lying between them. There are 14 residues in the CDR3. CDR1 and CDR2 from the germline V gene are MNHNY and SVGAGI (reference sequence). Written as DNA, the CDR3 is TGTGCCAGCAGTTATGGAAGGGACCAAGAGACCCAGTACTTC. It is translated as CASSYGRDQETQYF.

The chain is built from TRBV19 and TRBJ1-2; D gene ambiguous. V lost 0 bases and J lost 1, with 6 bases in between. In germline, CDR1 is LNHDA, CDR2 SQIVND (reference sequence). CDR3 size: 14 residues. The CDR3 nucleotides read TGTGCCAGTAGTATAGATTGGAATAACTATGGCTACACCTTC. This encodes CASSIDWNNYGYTF.

This clone appeared a single time. This chain links TRBV27 with TRBJ1-1; 8 bases match TRBD1. Trimming removed 6 bases from V and 4 bases from J; junction bases left unmatched: 1. This CDR3 contains 12 residues. The V gene's germline CDR1 is MNHEY and CDR2 SMNVEV (reference sequence). CDR3 nucleotide sequence: TGTGCCAGCAGACAGGGGGGCACTGAAGCTTTCTTT. It is translated as CASRQGGTEAFF.

The chain is built from TRBV28 and TRBJ1-5; 7 bases fit TRBD1. J was trimmed by 8 bases and V by 5 bases; bases with no gene match: 12. Per the germline V gene, CDR1 is MDHEN and CDR2 is SYDVKM. This CDR3 has 15 residues. The CDR3 spells CASSPWTGERKPQHF. CDR3 sequence (DNA): TGTGCCAGCAGTCCATGGACAGGCGAACGTAAGCCCCAGCATTTT.

The chain uses TRBV6-6 and TRBJ2-1; TRBD1 or TRBD2 may be the D gene (6 bases each). The CDR3 sequence is 14 residues long. V was shortened by 8 bases and J by 0 bases, with 11 bases between the two germline ends. CDR1 and CDR2 from the germline V gene are MNHNY and SVGAGI (reference sequence). CDR3 bases: TGTGCCAGCGCCGGGGGCCGCTCCTACAATGAGCAGTTCTTC. Its protein product is CASAGGRSYNEQFF.